This T cell receptor beta chain was captured in a study of brain T cells in children with intractable seizures. Specified time point: blood from clinic visit 5 months post-surgery; TSC patient then seizure free. The table came from immunoSEQ multiplex PCR; TCRdb's copy has only in-frame clones and leaves some out. This table holds 300,000 to 400,000 clones, roughly 92% found once. The CDR3 totals 19 residues. The J segment lost 1 base and the V segment lost 4 bases, leaving 11 bases of the junction unmatched. CDR1 is SEHNR and CDR2 is FQNEAQ in the germline V gene (reference sequence). This chain connects TRBV7-9 to TRBJ2-1; 12 bases agree with TRBD2. The TCR sequence derives from a boy under three years old with tuberous sclerosis and intractable seizures. The input for sequencing was peripheral blood, taken more than 4 months after surgery. In nucleotides, the CDR3 is TGTGCCAGCAGCTCCCGACTAGCGGGAGCCGAAATGTCCTACAATGAGCAGTTCTTC. Translating gives CASSSRLAGAEMSYNEQFF.